This T cell receptor (beta chain) was recovered during a study of shared clonotypes between healthy human individuals. Whole-study context: In total, the donors were a couple of women and a few men aged 18 to 49. CD4 naive and CD4 memory each took three plates per donor, while CD8 naive took two and CD8 memory one.

Donors were healthy HIV-negative adults without recently reported acute infections or vaccinations. The authors loaded around 220 ng DNA, about 30,000 T cell genomes, into sorted-subset replicate PCRs. The assay was immunoSEQ multiplex PCR, and TCRdb's table has in-frame clones only and misses some. The table shows about 2 million clones, with 85% to 95% occurring only once. V was pared by 0 bases and J by 19 bases, with 20 bases between. Germline CDR1 is SGHDT and CDR2 is YYEEEE. This CDR3 has 14 residues. Sequencing input: naive CD4+ T cells sorted from blood. Stated subset: CD45RA+ positively selected. The receptor's source is a man aged 18 to 30 in good health. V is TRBV5-6 and J is TRBJ1-6, with no clear D. The CDR3 spells CASSLDGASVYLHF. DNA for the CDR3: TGTGCCAGCAGCTTGGATGGAGCGTCGGTCTACCTGCACTTT. Combining the CDR3 with reference TRBV5-6 and TRBJ1-6 gives the whole variable domain DAGVTQSPTHLIKTRGQQVTLRCSPKSGHDTVSWYQQALGQGPQFIFQYYEEEERQRGNFPDRFSGHQFPNYSSELNVNALLLGDSALYLCASSLDGASVYLHFGNGTRLTVT.